This T cell receptor beta chain was profiled in a study of blood T cell repertoires in COVID-19. Overall study context: Samples came from the United States, Italy and Spain, spanning acute and convalescent COVID-19. T cells, B-cell-depleted T cells, or PBMCs provided the cDNA or gDNA that served as material.

In the authors' methods: How many nucleated cells were present was estimated from reference gene primer amplification. This table comes from immunoSEQ multiplex PCR, and its TCRdb copy is limited to in-frame clones, with some not included. V and J calls and clone size are as listed in that table; D and trimming were resolved from the DNA. The table lists about 250,000 clones, around nine tenths of them singletons. The CDR3 runs 17 residues. Germline CDR1 SGHDN, CDR2 FVKESK. Trimming at V came to 0 bases and at J to 5 bases, leaving 11 bases not matched to a gene. The source of this sequence is an older woman who had recovered from COVID-19. The V gene is TRBV14, the J gene TRBJ1-2; 8 bases line up with TRBD1. The sample consisted of peripheral blood. CDR3 amino acids: CASSQELQGDFRYGYTF. CDR3 nucleotide sequence: TGTGCCAGCAGCCAAGAGTTACAGGGGGATTTCCGTTATGGCTACACCTTC.